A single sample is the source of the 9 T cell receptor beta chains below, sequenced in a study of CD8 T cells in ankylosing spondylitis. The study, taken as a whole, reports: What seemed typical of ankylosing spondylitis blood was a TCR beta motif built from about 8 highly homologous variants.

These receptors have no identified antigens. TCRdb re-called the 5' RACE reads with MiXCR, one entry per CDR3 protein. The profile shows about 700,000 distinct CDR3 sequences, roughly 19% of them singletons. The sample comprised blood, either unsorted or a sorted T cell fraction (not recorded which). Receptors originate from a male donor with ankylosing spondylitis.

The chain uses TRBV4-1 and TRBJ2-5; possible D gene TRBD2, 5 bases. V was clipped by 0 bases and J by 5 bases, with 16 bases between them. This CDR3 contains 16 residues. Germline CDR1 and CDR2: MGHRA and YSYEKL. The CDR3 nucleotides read TGCGCCAGCAGCCAAGAAGGATCTGGACTGGTGGAGACCCAGTACTTC. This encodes CASSQEGSGLVETQYF.

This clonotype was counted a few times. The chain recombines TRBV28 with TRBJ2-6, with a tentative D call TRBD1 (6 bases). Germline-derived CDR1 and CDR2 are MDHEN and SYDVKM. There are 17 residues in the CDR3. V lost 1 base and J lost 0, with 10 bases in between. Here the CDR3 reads CASSLFGGSSGANVLTF. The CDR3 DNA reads TGTGCCAGCAGTTTATTTGGGGGCAGCTCTGGGGCCAACGTCCTGACTTTC.

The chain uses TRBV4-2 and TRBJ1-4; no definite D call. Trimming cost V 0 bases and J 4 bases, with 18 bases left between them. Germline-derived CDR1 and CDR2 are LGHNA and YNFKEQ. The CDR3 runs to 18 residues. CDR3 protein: CASSQDPQKADDNEKLFF. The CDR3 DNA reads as TGTGCCAGCAGCCAAGACCCGCAGAAGGCAGATGATAATGAAAAACTGTTTTTT.

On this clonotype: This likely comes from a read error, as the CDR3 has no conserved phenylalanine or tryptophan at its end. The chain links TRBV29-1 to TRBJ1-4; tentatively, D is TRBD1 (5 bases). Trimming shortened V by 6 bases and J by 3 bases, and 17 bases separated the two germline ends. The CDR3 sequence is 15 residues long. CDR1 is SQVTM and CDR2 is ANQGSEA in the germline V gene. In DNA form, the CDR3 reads TGCAGCGTCAGGGCCCCCGGTACGGCTAATGAAAAACTGTTTCTT. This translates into CSVRAPGTANEKLFL.

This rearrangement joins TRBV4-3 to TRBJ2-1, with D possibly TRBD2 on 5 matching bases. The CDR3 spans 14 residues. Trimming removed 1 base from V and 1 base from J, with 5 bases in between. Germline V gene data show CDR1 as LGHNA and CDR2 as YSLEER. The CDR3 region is CASSQAGSYNEQFF. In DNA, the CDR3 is TGCGCCAGCAGCCAAGCGGGATCCTACAATGAGCAGTTCTTC.

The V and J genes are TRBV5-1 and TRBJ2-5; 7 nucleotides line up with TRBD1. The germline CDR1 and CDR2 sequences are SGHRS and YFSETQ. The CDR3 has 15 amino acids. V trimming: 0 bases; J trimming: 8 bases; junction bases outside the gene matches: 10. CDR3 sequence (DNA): TGCGCCAGCAGCTTGGAGGGGGCGCCCCCTATCACCCAGTACTTC. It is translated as CASSLEGAPPITQYF.

The CDR3 reads CASGPGDEQYF. The CDR3 DNA reads as TGTGCCAGCGGCCCGGGGGACGAGCAGTACTTC. This rearrangement joins TRBV12-3 or TRBV12-4 to TRBJ2-7, with D possibly being TRBD2 (6 bases). CDR3 length: 11 amino acids. V lost 8 bases to trimming and J lost 5 bases, with 10 bases between them.

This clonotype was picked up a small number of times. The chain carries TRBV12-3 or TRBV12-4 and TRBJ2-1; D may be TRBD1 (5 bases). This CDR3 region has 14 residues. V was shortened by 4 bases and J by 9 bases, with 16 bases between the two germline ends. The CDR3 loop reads CASSSYSRDTEQFF. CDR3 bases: TGTGCCAGCAGTTCGTACTCCAGGGATACTGAGCAGTTCTTC.

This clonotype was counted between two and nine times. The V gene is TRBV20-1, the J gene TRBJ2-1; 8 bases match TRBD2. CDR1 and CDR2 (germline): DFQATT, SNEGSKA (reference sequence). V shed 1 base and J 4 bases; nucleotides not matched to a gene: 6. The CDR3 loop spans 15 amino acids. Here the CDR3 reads CSARGTSGFYNEQFF. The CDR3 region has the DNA TGCAGTGCTAGAGGAACTAGCGGTTTTTACAATGAGCAGTTCTTC.